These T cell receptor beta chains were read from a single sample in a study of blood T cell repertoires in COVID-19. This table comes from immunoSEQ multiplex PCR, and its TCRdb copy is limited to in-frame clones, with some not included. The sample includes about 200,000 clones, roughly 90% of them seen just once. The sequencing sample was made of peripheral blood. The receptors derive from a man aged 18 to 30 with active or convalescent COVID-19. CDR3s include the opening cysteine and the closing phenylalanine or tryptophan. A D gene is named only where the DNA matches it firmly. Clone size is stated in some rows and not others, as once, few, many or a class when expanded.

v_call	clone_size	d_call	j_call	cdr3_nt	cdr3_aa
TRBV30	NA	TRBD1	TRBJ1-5	TGTGCCTGGCCGCAAGGGGGCCGTCAGCCCCAGCATTTT	CAWPQGGRQPQHF
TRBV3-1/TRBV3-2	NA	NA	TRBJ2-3	TGTGCCAGCAGCCAAGTCGGGCCAGGGATCACAGATACGCAGTATTTT	CASSQVGPGITDTQYF
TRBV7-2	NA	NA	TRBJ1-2	TGTGCCAGCAGCTCCTACCGGACAGAAAATAACTATGGCTACACCTTC	CASSSYRTENNYGYTF
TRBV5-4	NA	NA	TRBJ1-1	TGTGCCAGCAGCTTGGGAATGAGGGAGAACACTGAAGCTTTCTTT	CASSLGMRENTEAFF
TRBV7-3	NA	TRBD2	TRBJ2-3	TGTGCCAGCAGCTTAACACCCCTTAGCGGGGGTACGCAGTATTTT	CASSLTPLSGGTQYF
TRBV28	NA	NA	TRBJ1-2	TGTGCCAGCACCCGGGCTCGACAGGAGAGCTATGGCTACACCTTC	CASTRARQESYGYTF
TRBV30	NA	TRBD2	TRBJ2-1	TGTGCCTGGAGTCGAACTAGCGGGAGGGGTGAGCAGTTCTTC	CAWSRTSGRGEQFF
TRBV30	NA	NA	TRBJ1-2	TGTGCCTGGAGTGTAGCCGGCTATGGCTACACCTTC	CAWSVAGYGYTF
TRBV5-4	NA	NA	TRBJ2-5	TGTGCCAGCAGGCGTGGCGTAGCAGAGTACCAAGAGACCCAGTACTTC	CASRRGVAEYQETQYF
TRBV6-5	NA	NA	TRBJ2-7	TGTGCCAGCATTTTGTCCCGCGAGCAGTACTTC	CASILSREQYF
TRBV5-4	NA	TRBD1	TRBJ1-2	TGTGCCAGCAGACCCCGCCTAGCGGACAGGGGGGGCTATGGCTACACCTTC	CASRPRLADRGGYGYTF
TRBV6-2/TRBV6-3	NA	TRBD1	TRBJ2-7	TGTGCCAGCAGCACTTCCTCCGGGACAGGGGGCCCTTCGGGACCGTACGAGCAGTACTTC	CASSTSSGTGGPSGPYEQYF
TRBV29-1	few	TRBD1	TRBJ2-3	TGCAGCGTCCCCCGGGACAGGGGGGAGGATACGCAGTATTTT	CSVPRDRGEDTQYF
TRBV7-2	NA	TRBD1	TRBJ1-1	TGTGCCAGCAGCTTAGATGACAGGGGGGGCACTGAAGCTTTCTTT	CASSLDDRGGTEAFF
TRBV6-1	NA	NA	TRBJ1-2	TGTGCCAGCAGTGAAATGGCAGATAACTATGGCTACACCTTC	CASSEMADNYGYTF
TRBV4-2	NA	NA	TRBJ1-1	TGTGCCAGCAGCCAACCAACAGGGATAAGGACTGAAGCTTTCTTT	CASSQPTGIRTEAFF
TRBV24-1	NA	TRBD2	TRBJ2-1	TGTGCCACCAGTGATTCCGGGACTAGCGGGATCAGGAATGAGCAGTTCTTC	CATSDSGTSGIRNEQFF
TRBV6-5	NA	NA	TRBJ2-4	TGTGCCAGCAGACAGGGTTTAAACATTCAGTACTTC	CASRQGLNIQYF
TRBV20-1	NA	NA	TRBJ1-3	TGCAGTGCTAGTCTGGGCCAGGGGAGCTCTGGAAACACCATATATTTT	CSASLGQGSSGNTIYF
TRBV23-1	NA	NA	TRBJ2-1	TGCGCCAGCATCTGGGGGGACAGAGTCTACAATGAGCAGTTCTTC	CASIWGDRVYNEQFF
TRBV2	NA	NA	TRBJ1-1	TGTGCCAGCAGTGAAGCTGGCGAAGCTTTCTTT	CASSEAGEAFF
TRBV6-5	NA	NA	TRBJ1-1	TGTGCCAGCAGTTACTCCAAGAACACTGAAGCTTTCTTT	CASSYSKNTEAFF
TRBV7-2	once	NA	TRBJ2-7	TGTGCCAGCAGCTTAGTGCGCGGGACCATCTCCTACGAGCAGTACTTC	CASSLVRGTISYEQYF
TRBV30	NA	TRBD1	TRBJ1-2	TGTGCCTGGTGGACCGGGACAGGCTATGGCTACACCTTC	CAWWTGTGYGYTF
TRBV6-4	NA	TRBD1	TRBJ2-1	TGTGCCAGCAGTACTGGGACAGACTCCAATGAGCAGTTCTTC	CASSTGTDSNEQFF
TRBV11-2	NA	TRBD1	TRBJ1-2	TGTGCCAGCAGCCTCGGACAGGGAGGAGGCTACACCTTC	CASSLGQGGGYTF
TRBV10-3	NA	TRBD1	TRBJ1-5	TGTGCCTCGGCTGCCGGGACAGGGACTGGTCAGCCCCAGCATTTT	CASAAGTGTGQPQHF
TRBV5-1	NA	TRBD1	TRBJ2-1	TGCGCCAGCAGCCTCCCGGACAGGGAAGGTTTAGGCAATGAGCAGTTCTTC	CASSLPDREGLGNEQFF
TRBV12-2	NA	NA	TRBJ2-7	TGTGCAAGTCGCCCCCAGACTAGCGGGAGAGGGTACGAGCAGTACTTC	CASRPQTSGRGYEQYF
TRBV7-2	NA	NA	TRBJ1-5	TGTGCCAGCAGCCCAGGGGTGTCCAATCAGCCCCAGCATTTT	CASSPGVSNQPQHF
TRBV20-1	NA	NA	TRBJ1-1	TGCAGTGCTAGAGGAGACACTGAAGCTTTCTTT	CSARGDTEAFF
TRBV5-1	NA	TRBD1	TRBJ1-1	TGCGCCAGCAGCTCCGACAGGGGCCTGGCTTTCTTT	CASSSDRGLAFF
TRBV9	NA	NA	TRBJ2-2	TGTGCCAGCAGTCATAGGACTAACACCGGGGAGCTGTTTTTT	CASSHRTNTGELFF
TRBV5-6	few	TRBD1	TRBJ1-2	TGTGCCAGCAGCTTCCCGGGACAGGGGCACTATGGCTACACCTTC	CASSFPGQGHYGYTF
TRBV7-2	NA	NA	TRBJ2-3	TGTGCCAGCAGCTTAAGTCTGAGCTCAACAGATACGCAGTATTTT	CASSLSLSSTDTQYF
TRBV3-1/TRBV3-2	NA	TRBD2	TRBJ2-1	TGTGCCAGCAGTCCGGGACTAGCGGTGGATGGGCAGTTCTTC	CASSPGLAVDGQFF